Presented here are 3 T cell receptor beta chains from one specimen sequenced in a study of OX40 agonist ivuxolimab in advanced cancers. Generated by immunoSEQ multiplex PCR, the TCRdb table keeps only in-frame clones and is missing some. The data show roughly 50,000 clones, roughly 80% seen once. Here the sequenced sample was CD4+ or CD8+ T cells sorted from blood, taken in a trial of the OX40 agonist ivuxolimab. Receptors were obtained from an adult with an advanced solid tumor such as melanoma, head and neck, liver or kidney cancer.

V and J are TRBV4-1 and TRBJ1-6; 11 bases align to TRBD1. The CDR3 totals 17 residues. Trimming took 1 base from V and 6 from J; bases not matched to a gene: 5. Germline values: CDR1 MGHRA, CDR2 YSYEKL. In DNA form, the CDR3 reads TGCGCCAGCAGCCAAGCACGGGACAGGGGGTTTAATTCACCCCTCCACTTT. Translating gives CASSQARDRGFNSPLHF.

This rearrangement joins TRBV6-5 to TRBJ2-5; D is perhaps TRBD2 (5 bases). The germline gives CDR1 MNHEY, CDR2 SVGAGI. V dropped 0 bases and J dropped 3 bases, with 8 bases sitting between them. The CDR3 length is 14 residues. The CDR3 reads CASSYSPGKETQYF. Written as DNA, the CDR3 is TGTGCCAGCAGTTACTCTCCGGGGAAAGAGACCCAGTACTTC.

CDR3 region: CASSPRTGGPGGYTF. As DNA, the CDR3 is TGTGCCAGCAGCCCAAGGACAGGGGGGCCTGGTGGCTACACCTTC. The chain couples TRBV7-2 to TRBJ1-2, with 10 bases lining up with TRBD1. The CDR3 runs 15 residues. Trimming removed 5 bases from V and 7 bases from J; junction bases left unmatched: 10. Per the germline V gene, CDR1 is SGHTA and CDR2 is FQGNSA.